Given below is one TCR beta chain in context. Its antigen is undetermined. This specimen belongs to a study of cytomegalovirus exposure and HLA in healthy donors. Study details: Among approximately 400 genotyped donors, roughly 80% fell in the Caucasian-associated ancestry cluster.

Germline V lookup: CDR1 SGDLS, CDR2 YYNGEE. V was shortened by 5 bases and J by 5 bases, with 10 bases between the two germline ends. The CDR3 is made up of 13 amino acids. Primers: 60 Vbeta forward and 13 Jbeta reverse. The method was immunoSEQ multiplex PCR; TCRdb's version includes in-frame clones alone and lacks a portion of them. This sample yields 130,000 or so clones, of which 70% to 80% are seen a single time; approximately 1.5% belongs to the top ten. General study results and limits: The HLA-A and HLA-B alleles of most subjects were reportedly predicted accurately from TCR beta sequences.

The clonotype originates from a female donor in good health and CMV-seronegative. The chain carries TRBV9 and TRBJ2-2, with D unclear. Sequenced: PBMCs. The CDR3 region is CASSSGRTGELFF. The CDR3 DNA is TGTGCCAGCAGTTCTGGTCGGACCGGGGAGCTGTTTTTT.